Each of the 5 T cell receptor beta chains below was sequenced from the same sample in a study of PD-1 and CTLA-4 blockade in melanoma. Data came from immunoSEQ multiplex PCR; TCRdb stores just in-frame clones and leaves some out. The sample yields 15,000 to 20,000 clones, about 71% seen once. Sequencing was performed on CD8+ T cells from peripheral blood, taken from a patient given anti-PD-1 treatment. These receptors originate from a human donor with melanoma.

The chain recombines TRBV7-8 with TRBJ2-3; D is perhaps TRBD1 (5 bases). The CDR3 contains 13 residues. V was clipped by 7 bases and J by 2 bases, with 10 bases between them. In germline, CDR1 is SGHVS, CDR2 FQNEAQ. CDR3 nucleotide sequence: TGTGCCAGCACCGGACAAGACACAGATACGCAGTATTTT. It yields the protein CASTGQDTDTQYF.

The gene calls are TRBV19 and TRBJ2-7; D possibly corresponds to TRBD2 (5 bases). Germline V gene lookup returns CDR1 LNHDA and CDR2 SQIVND (reference sequence). V lost 3 bases, J lost 0 bases, and 9 bases lay in between. The CDR3 is 14 amino acids. DNA of the CDR3: TGTGCCAGTAGTATCGAGGGAGACTCCTACGAGCAGTACTTC. Translation gives CASSIEGDSYEQYF.

This chain connects TRBV4-1 to TRBJ2-2; D ambiguous. This CDR3 has 16 residues. Per germline, CDR1 MGHRA and CDR2 YSYEKL. V was cut by 0 bases and J by 0 bases, with 8 bases left in between. CDR3 loop: CASSQDHRSNTGELFF. The DNA for the CDR3 is TGCGCCAGCAGCCAAGATCATAGGTCGAACACCGGGGAGCTGTTTTTT.

V is TRBV10-3 and J is TRBJ2-7; TRBD2 matches at 11 bases. The germline CDR1 and CDR2 sequences are ENHRY and SYGVKD. J lost 3 bases, V lost 5 bases, and 3 bases had no gene match. The CDR3 sequence is 14 residues long. The CDR3 sequence: CAISTGTSGYEQYF. In DNA, the CDR3 is TGTGCCATCAGTACCGGGACTAGCGGCTACGAGCAGTACTTC.

V and J are TRBV27 and TRBJ2-2, with TRBD1 identical over 7 bases. The CDR3 covers 14 residues. J lost 7 bases, V lost 7 bases, and 9 bases had no gene match. From germline, CDR1 is MNHEY and CDR2 SMNVEV (reference sequence). CDR3 DNA sequence: TGTGCCAGCACCTTAAGGGGGCCAAACGGGGAGCTGTTTTTT. It specifies CASTLRGPNGELFF.